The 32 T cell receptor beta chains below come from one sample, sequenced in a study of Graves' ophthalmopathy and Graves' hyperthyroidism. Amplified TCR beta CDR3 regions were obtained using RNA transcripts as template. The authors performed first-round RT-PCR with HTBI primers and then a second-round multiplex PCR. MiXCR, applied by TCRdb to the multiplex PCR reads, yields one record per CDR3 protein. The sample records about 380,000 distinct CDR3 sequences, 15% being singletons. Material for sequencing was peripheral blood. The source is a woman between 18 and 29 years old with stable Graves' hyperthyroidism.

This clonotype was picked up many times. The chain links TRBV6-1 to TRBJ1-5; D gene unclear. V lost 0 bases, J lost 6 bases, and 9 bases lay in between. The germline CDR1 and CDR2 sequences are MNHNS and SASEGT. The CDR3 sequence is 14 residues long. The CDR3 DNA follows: TGTGCCAGCAGTGAAGCAGGGAGAAGTCAGCCCCAGCATTTT. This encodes CASSEAGRSQPQHF.

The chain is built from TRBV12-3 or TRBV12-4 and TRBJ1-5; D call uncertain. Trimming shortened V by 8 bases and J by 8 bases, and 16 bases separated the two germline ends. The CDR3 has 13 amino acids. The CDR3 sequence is CASGLQKDEPQHF. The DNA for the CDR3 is TGTGCCAGCGGCCTACAGAAGGATGAGCCCCAGCATTTT.

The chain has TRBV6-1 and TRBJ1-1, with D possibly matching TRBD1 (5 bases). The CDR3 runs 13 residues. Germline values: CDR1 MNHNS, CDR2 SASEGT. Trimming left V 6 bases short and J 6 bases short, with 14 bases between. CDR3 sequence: CASRAGLRPEAFF. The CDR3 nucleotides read TGTGCCAGCAGAGCAGGGTTGAGGCCTGAAGCTTTCTTT.

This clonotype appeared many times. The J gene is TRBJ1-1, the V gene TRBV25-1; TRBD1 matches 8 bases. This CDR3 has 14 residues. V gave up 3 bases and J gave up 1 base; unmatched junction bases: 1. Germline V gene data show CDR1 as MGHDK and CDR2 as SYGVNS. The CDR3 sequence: CASSDGQGNTEAFF. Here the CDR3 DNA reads TGTGCCAGCAGTGACGGACAGGGGAACACTGAAGCTTTCTTT.

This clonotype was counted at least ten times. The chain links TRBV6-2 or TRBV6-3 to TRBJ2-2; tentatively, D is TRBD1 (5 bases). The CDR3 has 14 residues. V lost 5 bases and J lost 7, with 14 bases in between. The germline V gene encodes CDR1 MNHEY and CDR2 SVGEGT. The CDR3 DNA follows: TGTGCCAGCAGTACGCAGGGTGTTCTCGGGGAGCTGTTTTTT. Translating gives CASSTQGVLGELFF.

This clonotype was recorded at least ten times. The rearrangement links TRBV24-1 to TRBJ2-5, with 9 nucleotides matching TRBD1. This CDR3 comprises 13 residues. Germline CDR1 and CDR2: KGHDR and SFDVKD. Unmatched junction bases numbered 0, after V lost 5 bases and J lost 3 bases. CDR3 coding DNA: TGTGCCACCAGTGGGACAGGGGAAGAGACCCAGTACTTC. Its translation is CATSGTGEETQYF.

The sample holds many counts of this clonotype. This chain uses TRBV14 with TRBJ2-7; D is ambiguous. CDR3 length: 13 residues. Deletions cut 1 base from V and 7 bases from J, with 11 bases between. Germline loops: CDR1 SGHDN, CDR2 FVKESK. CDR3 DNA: TGTGCCAGCAGCCAAGTCCTTGAGGTGGAGCAGTACTTC. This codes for CASSQVLEVEQYF.

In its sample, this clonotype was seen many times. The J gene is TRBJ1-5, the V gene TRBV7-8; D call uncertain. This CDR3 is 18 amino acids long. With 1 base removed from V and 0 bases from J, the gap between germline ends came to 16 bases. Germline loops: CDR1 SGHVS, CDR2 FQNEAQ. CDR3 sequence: CASSLVFSDKFSNQPQHF. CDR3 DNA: TGTGCCAGCAGCTTAGTGTTCTCCGACAAGTTTAGCAATCAGCCCCAGCATTTT.

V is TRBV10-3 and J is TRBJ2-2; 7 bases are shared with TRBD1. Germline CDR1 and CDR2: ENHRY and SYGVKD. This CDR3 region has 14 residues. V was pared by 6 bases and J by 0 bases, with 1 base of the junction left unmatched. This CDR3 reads CAISRGTNTGELFF. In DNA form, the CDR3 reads TGTGCCATCAGCAGGGGGACGAACACCGGGGAGCTGTTTTTT.

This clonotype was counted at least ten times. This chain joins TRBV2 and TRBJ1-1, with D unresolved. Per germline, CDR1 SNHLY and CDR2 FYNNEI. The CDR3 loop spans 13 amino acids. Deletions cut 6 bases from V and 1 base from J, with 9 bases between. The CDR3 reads CASRAKRNTEAFF. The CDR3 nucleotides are TGTGCCAGCAGAGCTAAACGGAACACTGAAGCTTTCTTT.

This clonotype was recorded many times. The CDR3 DNA reads TGTGCCAGCAGTGAATGGGGGGCAGAGGCCAAAAACATTCAGTACTTC. Amino acid sequence: CASSEWGAEAKNIQYF. The chain joins TRBV6-1 to TRBJ2-4, with D perhaps given as TRBD1 or TRBD2 (6 bases each). V gave up 2 bases and J gave up 1 base, with 12 bases separating them. The CDR3 is 16 residues long. The germline V gene has CDR1 MNHNS and CDR2 SASEGT.

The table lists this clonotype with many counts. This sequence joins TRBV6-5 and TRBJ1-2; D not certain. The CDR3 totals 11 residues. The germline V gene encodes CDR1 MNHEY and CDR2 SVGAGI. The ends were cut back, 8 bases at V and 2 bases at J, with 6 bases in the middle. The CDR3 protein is CASQINYGYTF. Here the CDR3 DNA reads TGTGCCAGCCAAATCAACTATGGCTACACCTTC.

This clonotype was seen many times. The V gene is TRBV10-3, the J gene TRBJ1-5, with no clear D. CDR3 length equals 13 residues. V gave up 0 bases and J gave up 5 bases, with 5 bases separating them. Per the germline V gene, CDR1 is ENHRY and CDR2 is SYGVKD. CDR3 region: CAISESWDQPQHF. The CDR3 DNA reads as TGTGCCATCAGTGAGTCGTGGGATCAGCCCCAGCATTTT.

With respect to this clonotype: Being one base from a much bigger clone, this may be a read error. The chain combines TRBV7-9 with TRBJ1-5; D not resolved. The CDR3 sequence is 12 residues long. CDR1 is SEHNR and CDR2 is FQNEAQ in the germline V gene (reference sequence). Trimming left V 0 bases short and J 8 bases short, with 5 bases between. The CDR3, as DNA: TGTGCCAGCAGCTTAGCGGGGAAGCCCCAGCATTTT. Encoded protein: CASSLAGKPQHF.

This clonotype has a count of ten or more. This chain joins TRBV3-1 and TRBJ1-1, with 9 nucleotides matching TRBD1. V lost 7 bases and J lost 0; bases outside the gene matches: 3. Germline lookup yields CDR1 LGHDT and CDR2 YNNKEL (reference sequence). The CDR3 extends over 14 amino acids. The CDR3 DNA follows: TGTGCCAGCAAGGACAGGGGCTTGAACACTGAAGCTTTCTTT. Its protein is CASKDRGLNTEAFF.

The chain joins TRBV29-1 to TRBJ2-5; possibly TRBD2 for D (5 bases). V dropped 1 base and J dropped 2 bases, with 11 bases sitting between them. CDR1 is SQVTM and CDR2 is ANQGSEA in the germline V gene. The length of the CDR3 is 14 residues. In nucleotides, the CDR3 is TGCAGCGTTGAAGGTAGCGCATTGCAAGAGACCCAGTACTTC. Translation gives CSVEGSALQETQYF.

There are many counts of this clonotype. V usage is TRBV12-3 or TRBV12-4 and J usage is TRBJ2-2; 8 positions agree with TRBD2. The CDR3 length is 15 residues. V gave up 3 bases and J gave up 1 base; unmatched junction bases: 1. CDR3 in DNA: TGTGCCAGCAGTTTCGCGGGGGGGAACACCGGGGAGCTGTTTTTT. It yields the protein CASSFAGGNTGELFF.

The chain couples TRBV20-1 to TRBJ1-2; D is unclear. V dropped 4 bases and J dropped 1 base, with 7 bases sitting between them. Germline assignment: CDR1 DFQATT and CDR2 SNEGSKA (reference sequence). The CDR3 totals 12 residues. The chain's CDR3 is CSAKGNNYGYTF. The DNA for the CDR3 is TGCAGTGCTAAGGGAAATAACTATGGCTACACCTTC.

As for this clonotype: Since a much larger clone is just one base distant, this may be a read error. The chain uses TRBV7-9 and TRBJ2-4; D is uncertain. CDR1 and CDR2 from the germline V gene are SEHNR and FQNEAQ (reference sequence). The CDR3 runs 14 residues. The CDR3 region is CASSFESAKNIQCF. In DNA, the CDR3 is TGTGCCAGCAGCTTTGAGTCGGCCAAAAACATTCAGTGCTTC.

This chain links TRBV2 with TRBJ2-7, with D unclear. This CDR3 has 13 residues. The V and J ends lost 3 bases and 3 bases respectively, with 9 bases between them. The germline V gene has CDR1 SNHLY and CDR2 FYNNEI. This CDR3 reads CASSDGRDYEQYF. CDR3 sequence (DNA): TGTGCCAGCAGTGACGGTAGGGACTACGAGCAGTACTTC.

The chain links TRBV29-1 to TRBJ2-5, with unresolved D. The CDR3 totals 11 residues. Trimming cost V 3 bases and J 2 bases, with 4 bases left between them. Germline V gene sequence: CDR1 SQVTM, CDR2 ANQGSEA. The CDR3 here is CSVDRQETQYF. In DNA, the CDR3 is TGCAGCGTTGACAGACAAGAGACCCAGTACTTC.

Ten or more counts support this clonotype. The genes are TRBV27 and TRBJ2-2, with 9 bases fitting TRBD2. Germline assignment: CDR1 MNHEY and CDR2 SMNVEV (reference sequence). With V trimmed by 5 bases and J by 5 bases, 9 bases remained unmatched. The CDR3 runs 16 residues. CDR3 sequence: CASSRPGLAGTGELFF. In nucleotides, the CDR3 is TGTGCCAGCAGTAGACCGGGACTAGCAGGGACCGGGGAGCTGTTTTTT.

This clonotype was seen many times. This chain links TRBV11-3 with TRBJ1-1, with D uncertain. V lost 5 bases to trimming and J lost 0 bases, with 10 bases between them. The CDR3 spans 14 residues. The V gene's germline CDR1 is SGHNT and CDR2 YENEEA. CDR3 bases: TGTGCCAGCAGCATCGGCTCCTTGAACACTGAAGCTTTCTTT. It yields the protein CASSIGSLNTEAFF. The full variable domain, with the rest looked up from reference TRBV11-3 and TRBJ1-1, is EAGVVQSPRYKIIEKKQPVAFWCNPISGHNTLYWYLQNLGQGPELLIRYENEEAVDDSQLPKDRFSAERLKGVDSTLKIQPAELGDSAVYLCASSIGSLNTEAFFGQGTRLTVV.

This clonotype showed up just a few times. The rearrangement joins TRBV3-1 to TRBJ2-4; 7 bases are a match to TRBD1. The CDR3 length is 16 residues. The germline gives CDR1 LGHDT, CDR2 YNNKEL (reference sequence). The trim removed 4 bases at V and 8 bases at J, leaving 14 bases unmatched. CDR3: CASSRRDRGQKYIQYF. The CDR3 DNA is TGTGCCAGCAGCCGCAGGGACAGAGGCCAAAAATACATTCAGTACTTC.

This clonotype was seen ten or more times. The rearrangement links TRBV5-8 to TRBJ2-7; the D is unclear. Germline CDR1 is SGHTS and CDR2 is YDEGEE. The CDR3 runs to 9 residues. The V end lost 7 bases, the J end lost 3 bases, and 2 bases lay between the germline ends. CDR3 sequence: CASDYEQYF. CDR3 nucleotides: TGTGCCAGCGACTACGAGCAGTACTTC.

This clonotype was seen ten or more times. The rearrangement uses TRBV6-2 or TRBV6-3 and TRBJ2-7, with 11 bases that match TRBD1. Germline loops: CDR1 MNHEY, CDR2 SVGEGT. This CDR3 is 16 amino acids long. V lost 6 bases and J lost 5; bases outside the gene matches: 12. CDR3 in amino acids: CASSSPPRTGGDEQYF. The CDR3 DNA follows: TGTGCCAGCAGCTCTCCCCCCCGGACAGGGGGCGACGAGCAGTACTTC.

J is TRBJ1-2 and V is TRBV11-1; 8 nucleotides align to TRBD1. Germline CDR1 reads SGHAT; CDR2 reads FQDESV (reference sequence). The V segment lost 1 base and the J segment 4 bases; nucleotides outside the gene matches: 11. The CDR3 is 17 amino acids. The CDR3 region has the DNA TGTGCCAGCAGCTTAGTCGCCGGACAGGGAAGCTTCTATGGCTACACCTTC. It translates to CASSLVAGQGSFYGYTF.

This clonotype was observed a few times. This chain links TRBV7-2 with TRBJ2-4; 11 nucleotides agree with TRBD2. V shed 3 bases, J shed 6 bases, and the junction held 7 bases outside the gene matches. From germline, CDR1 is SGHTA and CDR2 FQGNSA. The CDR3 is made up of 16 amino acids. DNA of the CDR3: TGTGCCAGCAGCTTCCAGACTAGCGGGGTGGGAAACATTCAGTACTTC. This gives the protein CASSFQTSGVGNIQYF.

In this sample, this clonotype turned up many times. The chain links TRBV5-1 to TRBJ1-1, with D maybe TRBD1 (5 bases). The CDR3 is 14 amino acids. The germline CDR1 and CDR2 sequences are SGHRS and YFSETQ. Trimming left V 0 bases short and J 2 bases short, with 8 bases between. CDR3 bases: TGCGCCAGCAGCTTGGGAGGACACAACACTGAAGCTTTCTTT. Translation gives CASSLGGHNTEAFF.

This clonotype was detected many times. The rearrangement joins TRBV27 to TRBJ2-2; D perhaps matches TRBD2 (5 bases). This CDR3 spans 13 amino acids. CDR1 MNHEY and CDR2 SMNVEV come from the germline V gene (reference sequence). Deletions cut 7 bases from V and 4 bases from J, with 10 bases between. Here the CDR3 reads CASMEDFTGELFF. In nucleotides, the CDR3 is TGTGCCAGCATGGAGGATTTCACCGGGGAGCTGTTTTTT.

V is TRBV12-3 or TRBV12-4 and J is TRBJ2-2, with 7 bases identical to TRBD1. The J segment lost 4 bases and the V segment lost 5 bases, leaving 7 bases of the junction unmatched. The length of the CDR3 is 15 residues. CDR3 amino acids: CASSNRGGGTGELFF. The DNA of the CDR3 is TGTGCCAGCAGTAACAGGGGCGGCGGCACCGGGGAGCTGTTTTTT.

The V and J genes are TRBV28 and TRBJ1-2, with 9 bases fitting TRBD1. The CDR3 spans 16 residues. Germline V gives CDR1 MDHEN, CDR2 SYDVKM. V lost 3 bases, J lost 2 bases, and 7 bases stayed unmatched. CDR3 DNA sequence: TGTGCCAGCAGTTTTCCTACAGGGGGCGCGAACTATGGCTACACCTTC. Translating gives CASSFPTGGANYGYTF.